The present entry profiles one TCR beta chain with its context. The data belong to a study of blood T cell repertoires in COVID-19. Across the whole study: Collection of acute and convalescent COVID-19 samples took place in the United States, Italy and Spain.

Per the germline V gene, CDR1 is GTSNPN and CDR2 is SVGIG (reference sequence). The CDR3 sequence is 15 residues long. V lost 1 base, J lost 6 bases, and 11 bases stayed unmatched. TCRdb's copy holds only in-frame clones and misses some; the assay was immunoSEQ multiplex PCR. This sample has some 100,000 clones, with more than 75% found just once. This TCR came from a man aged 45 to 65 with acute or convalescent COVID-19. The chain is built from TRBV30 and TRBJ1-1; 7 bases are a match to TRBD1. Specimen: peripheral blood. CDR3 sequence (DNA): TGTGCCTGGAGTGGACAACTGACAGGGAGCTCTGAAGCTTTCTTT. This codes for CAWSGQLTGSSEAFF.